The sequence of this T cell receptor (beta chain) was determined in a study of neurological immune-mediated disorders. TCRdb used MiXCR to reprocess the 5' RACE reads, holding one entry per CDR3 protein. This sample yields roughly 27,000 distinct CDR3 sequences, of which roughly 2.5% are seen a single time; about 2.5% belongs to the top ten. This clonotype occurred many times. This CDR3 comprises 14 residues. The junction had 1 base not matched to a gene; V was cut back by 3 bases and J by 5 bases. Germline-derived CDR1 and CDR2 are DFQATT and SNEGSKA (reference sequence). This receptor was identified in a woman in her forties or fifties with multiple sclerosis. V and J are TRBV20-1 and TRBJ2-2, with 12 positions matching TRBD2. The sequenced sample consisted of PBMCs. CDR3 sequence: CSASGTSGTGELFF. The CDR3 DNA reads TGCAGTGCTAGCGGGACTAGCGGGACCGGGGAGCTGTTTTTT.